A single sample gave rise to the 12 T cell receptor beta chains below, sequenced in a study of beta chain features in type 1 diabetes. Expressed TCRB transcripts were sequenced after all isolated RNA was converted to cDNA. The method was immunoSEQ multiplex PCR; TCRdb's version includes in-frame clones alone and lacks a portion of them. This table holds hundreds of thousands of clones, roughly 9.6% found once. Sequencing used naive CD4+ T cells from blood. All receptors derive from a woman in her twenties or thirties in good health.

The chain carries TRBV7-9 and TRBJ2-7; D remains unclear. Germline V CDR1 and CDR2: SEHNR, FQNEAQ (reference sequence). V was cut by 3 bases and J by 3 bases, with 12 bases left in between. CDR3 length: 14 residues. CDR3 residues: CASSFNSDFYEQYF. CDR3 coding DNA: TGTGCCAGCAGCTTCAACTCCGATTTCTACGAGCAGTACTTC. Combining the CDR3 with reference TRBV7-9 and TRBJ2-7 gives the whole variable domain DTGVSQNPRHKITKRGQNVTFRCDPISEHNRLYWYRQTLGQGPEFLTYFQNEAQLEKSRLLSDRFSAERPKGSFSTLEIQRTEQGDSAMYLCASSFNSDFYEQYFGPGTRLTVT.

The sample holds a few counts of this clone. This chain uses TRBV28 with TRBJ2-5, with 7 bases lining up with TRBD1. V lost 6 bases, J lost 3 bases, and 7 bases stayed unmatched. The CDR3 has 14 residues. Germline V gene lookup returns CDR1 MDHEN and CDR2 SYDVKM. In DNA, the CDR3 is TGTGCCAGCAGGATACAGGGGTGGGAAGAGACCCAGTACTTC. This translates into CASRIQGWEETQYF.

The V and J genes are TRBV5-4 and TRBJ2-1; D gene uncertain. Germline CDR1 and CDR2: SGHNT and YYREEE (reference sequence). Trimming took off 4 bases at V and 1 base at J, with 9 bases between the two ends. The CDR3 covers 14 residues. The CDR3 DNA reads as TGTGCCAGCAGCCTAGTGTATTCCTACAATGAGCAGTTCTTC. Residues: CASSLVYSYNEQFF.

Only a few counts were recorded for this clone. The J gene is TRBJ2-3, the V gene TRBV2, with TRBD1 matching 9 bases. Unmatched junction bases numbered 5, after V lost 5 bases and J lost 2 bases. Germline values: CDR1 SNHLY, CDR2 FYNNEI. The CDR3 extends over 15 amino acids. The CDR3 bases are TGTGCCAGCAGTCCCGACAGGGGGAACACAGATACGCAGTATTTT. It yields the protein CASSPDRGNTDTQYF.

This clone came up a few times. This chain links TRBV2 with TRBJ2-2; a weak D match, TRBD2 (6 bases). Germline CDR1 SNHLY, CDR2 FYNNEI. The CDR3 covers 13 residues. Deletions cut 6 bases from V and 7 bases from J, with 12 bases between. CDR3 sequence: CASREGIGGELFF. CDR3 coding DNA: TGTGCCAGCAGGGAGGGTATCGGCGGGGAGCTGTTTTTT.

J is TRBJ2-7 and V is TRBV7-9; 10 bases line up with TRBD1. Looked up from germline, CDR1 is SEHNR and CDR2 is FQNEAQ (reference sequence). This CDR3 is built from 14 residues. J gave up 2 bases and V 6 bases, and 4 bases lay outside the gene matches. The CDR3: CASRLTGGTYEQYF. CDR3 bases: TGTGCCAGCAGGCTGACAGGGGGCACCTACGAGCAGTACTTC.

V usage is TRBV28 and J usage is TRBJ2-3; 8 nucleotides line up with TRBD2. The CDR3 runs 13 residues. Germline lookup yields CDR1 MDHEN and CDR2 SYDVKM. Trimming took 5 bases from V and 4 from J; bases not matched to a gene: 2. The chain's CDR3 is CASSRGGADTQYF. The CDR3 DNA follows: TGTGCCAGCAGTCGGGGGGGGGCAGATACGCAGTATTTT.

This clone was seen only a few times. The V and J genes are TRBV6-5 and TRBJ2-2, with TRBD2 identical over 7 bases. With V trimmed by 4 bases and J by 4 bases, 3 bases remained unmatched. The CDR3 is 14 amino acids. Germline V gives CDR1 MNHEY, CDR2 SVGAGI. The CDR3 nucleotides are TGTGCCAGCAGTTGGGGGGGGAGCACCGGGGAGCTGTTTTTT. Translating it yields CASSWGGSTGELFF.

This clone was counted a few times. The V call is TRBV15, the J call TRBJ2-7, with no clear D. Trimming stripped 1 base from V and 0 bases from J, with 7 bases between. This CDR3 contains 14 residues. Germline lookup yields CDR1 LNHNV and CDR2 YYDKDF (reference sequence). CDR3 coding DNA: TGTGCCACCAGCAGAGGCCAGGCCTCCTACGAGCAGTACTTC. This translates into CATSRGQASYEQYF. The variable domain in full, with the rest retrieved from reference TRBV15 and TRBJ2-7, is DAMVIQNPRYQVTQFGKPVTLSCSQTLNHNVMYWYQQKSSQAPKLLFHYYDKDFNNEADTPDNFQSRRPNTSFCFLDIRSPGLGDTAMYLCATSRGQASYEQYFGPGTRLTVT.

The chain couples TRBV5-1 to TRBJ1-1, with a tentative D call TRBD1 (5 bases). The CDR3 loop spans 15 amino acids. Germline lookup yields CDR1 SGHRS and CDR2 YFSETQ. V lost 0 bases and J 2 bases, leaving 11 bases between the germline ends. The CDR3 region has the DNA TGCGCCAGCAGCTTGGACGGGGCGGGAAACACTGAAGCTTTCTTT. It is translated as CASSLDGAGNTEAFF.

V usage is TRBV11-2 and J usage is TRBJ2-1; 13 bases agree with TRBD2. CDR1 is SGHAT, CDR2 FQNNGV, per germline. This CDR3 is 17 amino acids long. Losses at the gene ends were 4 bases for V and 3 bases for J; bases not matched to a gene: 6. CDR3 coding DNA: TGTGCCAGCAGCTCCGGAGGGACTAGCGGGATCTACAATGAGCAGTTCTTC. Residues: CASSSGGTSGIYNEQFF.

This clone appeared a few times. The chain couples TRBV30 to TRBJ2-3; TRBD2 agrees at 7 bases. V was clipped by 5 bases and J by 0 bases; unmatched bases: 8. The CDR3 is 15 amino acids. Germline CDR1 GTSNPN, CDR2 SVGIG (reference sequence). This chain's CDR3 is CAWARGGGSTDTQYF. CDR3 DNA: TGTGCCTGGGCCCGTGGCGGGGGTAGCACAGATACGCAGTATTTT.